The subject of this entry is one T cell receptor (beta chain). This record comes from a study of blood T cell repertoires in COVID-19. Study context: PBMCs, B-cell-depleted T cells, or T cells were the source of the cDNA or gDNA that made up the material.

Method: immunoSEQ multiplex PCR; TCRdb's copy keeps in-frame clones and lacks some. The sample lists about 370,000 clones, about 89% occurring once. Germline V gives CDR1 SNHLY, CDR2 FYNNEI. Trimming removed 5 bases from V and 4 bases from J, with 14 bases in between. The CDR3 covers 14 residues. The Seattle patients, enrolled during active infection, were followed longitudinally. This sequence joins TRBV2 and TRBJ1-1; tentative D call: TRBD1 (6 bases). The sample taken for sequencing was peripheral blood. This TCR was recovered from a woman aged 25 to 45 with COVID-19, enrolled during active disease. CDR3 residues: CASSLQGFRTEAFF. The DNA of the CDR3 is TGTGCCAGCAGTTTACAGGGCTTTCGCACTGAAGCTTTCTTT. The variable domain in full, completed from reference TRBV2 and TRBJ1-1, reads EPEVTQTPSHQVTQMGQEVILRCVPISNHLYFYWYRQILGQKVEFLVSFYNNEISEKSEIFDDQFSVERPDGSNFTLKIRSTKLEDSAMYFCASSLQGFRTEAFFGQGTRLTVV.